This T cell receptor (beta chain) was profiled in a study of cytomegalovirus exposure and HLA in healthy donors. In regard to this clone: Its antigen is undetermined.

V lost 5 bases to trimming and J lost 0 bases; unmatched junction nucleotides: 5. CDR3 length: 15 residues. CDR1 and CDR2 (germline): SGHTA, FQGNSA. Findings of the study overall: Later on, an analysis showed TCR association rates differing by HLA locus, with DRB1 the most and HLA-C the fewest. In a later analysis, TCR beta V- and J-gene trimming showed a link to a missense DCLRE1C variant. Across donors, most TCRs were seen rarely, yet some public ones were widespread.

It was with 60 Vbeta and 13 Jbeta primers that the PCR ran. Assay used: immunoSEQ multiplex PCR; TCRdb lists only in-frame clones, some missing. The top ten hold approximately 6.5% of the sample, which has some 200,000 clones, roughly 80% seen once. This sequence joins TRBV7-2 and TRBJ2-7; TRBD2 agrees at 9 bases. This receptor was identified in a woman aged 45-60 years in good health and CMV-seropositive. What was sequenced was PBMCs. Here the CDR3 reads CASSVSSGGSYEQYF. DNA of the CDR3: TGTGCCAGCAGCGTAAGTAGCGGGGGCTCCTACGAGCAGTACTTC.